The entry that follows covers one T cell receptor beta chain sequence. Its antigen is undetermined. PCR primers comprised 60 Vbeta and 13 Jbeta primers. The protocol was immunoSEQ multiplex PCR, while the TCRdb copy is restricted to in-frame clones and leaves out a portion. The table lists roughly 76,000 clones, about 80% of them singletons. This sample is drawn from a study of cytomegalovirus exposure and HLA in healthy donors. Study background: Early on, a data release was issued that held 80 million to 90 million unique TCRs from HLA-typed donors.

The length of the CDR3 is 14 residues. V shed 3 bases and J shed 5 bases, with 13 bases lying between them. Per germline, CDR1 SGHDN and CDR2 FVKESK. General study points: The authors listed about 170 TCR beta chains as cytomegalovirus-associated.

What was sequenced was PBMCs. The receptor's source is a man between 25 and 39 years old in good health and CMV-seronegative. The gene calls are TRBV14 and TRBJ1-1; no definite D call. In nucleotides, the CDR3 is TGTGCCAGCAGCCAGTGGCATTCGGGAACTGAAGCTTTCTTT. Translated: CASSQWHSGTEAFF.